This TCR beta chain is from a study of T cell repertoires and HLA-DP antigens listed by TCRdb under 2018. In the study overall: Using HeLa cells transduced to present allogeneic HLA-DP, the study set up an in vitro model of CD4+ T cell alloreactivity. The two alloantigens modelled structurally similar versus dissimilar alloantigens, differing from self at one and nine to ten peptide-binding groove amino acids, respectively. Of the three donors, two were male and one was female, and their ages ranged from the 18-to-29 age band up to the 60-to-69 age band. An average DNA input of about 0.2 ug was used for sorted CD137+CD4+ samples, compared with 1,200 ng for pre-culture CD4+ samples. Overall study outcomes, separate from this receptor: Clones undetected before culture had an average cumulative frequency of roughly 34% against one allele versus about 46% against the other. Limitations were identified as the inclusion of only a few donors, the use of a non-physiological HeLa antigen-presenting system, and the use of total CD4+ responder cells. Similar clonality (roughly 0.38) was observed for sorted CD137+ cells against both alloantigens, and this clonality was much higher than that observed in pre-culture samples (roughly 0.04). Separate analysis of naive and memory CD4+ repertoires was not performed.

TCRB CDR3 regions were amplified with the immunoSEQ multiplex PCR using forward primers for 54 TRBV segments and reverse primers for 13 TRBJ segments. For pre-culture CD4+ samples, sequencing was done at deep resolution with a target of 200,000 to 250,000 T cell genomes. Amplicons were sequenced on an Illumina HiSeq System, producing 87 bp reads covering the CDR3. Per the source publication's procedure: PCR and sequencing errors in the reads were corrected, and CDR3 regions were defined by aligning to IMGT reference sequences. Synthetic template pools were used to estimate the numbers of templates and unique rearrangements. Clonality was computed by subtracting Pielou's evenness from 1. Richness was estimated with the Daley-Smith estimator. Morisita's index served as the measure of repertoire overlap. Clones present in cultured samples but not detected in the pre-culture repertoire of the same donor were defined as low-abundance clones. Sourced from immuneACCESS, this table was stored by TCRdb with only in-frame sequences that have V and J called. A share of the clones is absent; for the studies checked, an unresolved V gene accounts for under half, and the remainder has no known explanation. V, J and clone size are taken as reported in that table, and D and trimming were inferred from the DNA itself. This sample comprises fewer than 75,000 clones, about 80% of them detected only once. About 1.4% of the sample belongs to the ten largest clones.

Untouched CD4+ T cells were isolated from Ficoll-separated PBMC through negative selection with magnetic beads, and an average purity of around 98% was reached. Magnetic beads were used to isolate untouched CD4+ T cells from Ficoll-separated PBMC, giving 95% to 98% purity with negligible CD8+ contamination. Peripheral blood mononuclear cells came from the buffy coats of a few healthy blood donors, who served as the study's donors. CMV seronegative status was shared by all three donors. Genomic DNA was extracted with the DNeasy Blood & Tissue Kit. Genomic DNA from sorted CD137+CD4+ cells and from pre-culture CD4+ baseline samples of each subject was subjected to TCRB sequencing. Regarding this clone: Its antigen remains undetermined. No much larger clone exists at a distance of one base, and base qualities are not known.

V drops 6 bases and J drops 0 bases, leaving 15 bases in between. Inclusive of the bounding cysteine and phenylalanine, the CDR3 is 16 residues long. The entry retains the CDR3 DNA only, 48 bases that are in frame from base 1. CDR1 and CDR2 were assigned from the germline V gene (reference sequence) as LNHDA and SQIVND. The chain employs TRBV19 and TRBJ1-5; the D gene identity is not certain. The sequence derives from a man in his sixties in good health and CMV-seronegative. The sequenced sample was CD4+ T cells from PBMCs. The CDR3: CASRREAADSNQPQHF. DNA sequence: TGTGCCAGTAGACGTGAGGCGGCAGATAGCAATCAGCCCCAGCATTTT. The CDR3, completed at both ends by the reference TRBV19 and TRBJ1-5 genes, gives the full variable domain DGGITQSPKYLFRKEGQNVTLSCEQNLNHDAMYWYRQDPGQGLRLIYYSQIVNDFQKGDIAEGYSVSREKKESFPLTVTSAQKNPTAFYLCASRREAADSNQPQHFGDGTRLSIL.